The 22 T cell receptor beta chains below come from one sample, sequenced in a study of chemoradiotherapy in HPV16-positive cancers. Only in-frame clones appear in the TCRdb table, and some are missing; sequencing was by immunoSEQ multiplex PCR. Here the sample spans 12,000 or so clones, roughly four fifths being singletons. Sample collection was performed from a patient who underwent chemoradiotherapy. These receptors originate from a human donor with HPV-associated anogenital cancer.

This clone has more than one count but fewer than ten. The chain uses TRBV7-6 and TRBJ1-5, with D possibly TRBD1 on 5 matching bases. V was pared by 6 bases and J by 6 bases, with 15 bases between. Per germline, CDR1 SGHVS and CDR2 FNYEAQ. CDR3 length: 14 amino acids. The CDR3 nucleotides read TGTGCCAGCAGACCACACCCGAGGGGTCAGCCCCAGCATTTT. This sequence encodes CASRPHPRGQPQHF.

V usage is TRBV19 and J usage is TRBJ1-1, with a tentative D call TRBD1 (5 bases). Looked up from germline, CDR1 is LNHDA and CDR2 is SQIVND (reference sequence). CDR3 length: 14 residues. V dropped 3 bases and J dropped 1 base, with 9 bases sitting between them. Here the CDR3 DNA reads TGTGCCAGTAGTATGGGACCGGCGAACACTGAAGCTTTCTTT. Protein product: CASSMGPANTEAFF.

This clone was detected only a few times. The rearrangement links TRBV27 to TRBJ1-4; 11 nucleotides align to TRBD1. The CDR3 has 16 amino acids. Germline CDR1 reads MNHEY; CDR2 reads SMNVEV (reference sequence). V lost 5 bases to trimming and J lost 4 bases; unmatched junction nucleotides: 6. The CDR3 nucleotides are TGTGCCAGCAGTGTAGGGACAGGGGGGTTTAATGAAAAACTGTTTTTT. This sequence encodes CASSVGTGGFNEKLFF.

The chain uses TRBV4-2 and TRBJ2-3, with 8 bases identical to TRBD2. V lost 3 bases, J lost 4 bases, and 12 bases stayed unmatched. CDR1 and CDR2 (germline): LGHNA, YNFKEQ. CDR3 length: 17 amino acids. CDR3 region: CASSHGGTGGPSDTQYF. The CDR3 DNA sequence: TGTGCCAGCAGCCATGGGGGGACGGGGGGGCCTTCAGATACGCAGTATTTT.

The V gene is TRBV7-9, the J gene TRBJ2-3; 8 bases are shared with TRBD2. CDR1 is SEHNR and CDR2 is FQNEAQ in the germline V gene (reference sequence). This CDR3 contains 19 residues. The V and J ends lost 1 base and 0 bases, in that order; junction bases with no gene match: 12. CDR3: CASSLGASGSWISTDTQYF. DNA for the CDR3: TGTGCCAGCAGCTTAGGGGCGAGCGGGAGTTGGATCAGCACAGATACGCAGTATTTT. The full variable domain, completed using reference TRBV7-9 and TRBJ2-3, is DTGVSQNPRHKITKRGQNVTFRCDPISEHNRLYWYRQTLGQGPEFLTYFQNEAQLEKSRLLSDRFSAERPKGSFSTLEIQRTEQGDSAMYLCASSLGASGSWISTDTQYFGPGTRLTVL.

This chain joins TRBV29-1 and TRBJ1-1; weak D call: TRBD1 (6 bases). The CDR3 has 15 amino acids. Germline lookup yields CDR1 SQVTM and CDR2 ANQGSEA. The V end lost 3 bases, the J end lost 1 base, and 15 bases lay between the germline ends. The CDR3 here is CSVERTGSGNTEAFF. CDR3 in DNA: TGCAGCGTTGAGAGAACAGGGAGTGGGAACACTGAAGCTTTCTTT.

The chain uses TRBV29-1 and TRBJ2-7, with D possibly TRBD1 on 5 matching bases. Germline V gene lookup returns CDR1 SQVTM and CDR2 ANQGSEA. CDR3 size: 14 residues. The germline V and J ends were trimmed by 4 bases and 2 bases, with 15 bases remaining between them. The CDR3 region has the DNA TGCAGCGTTGCTCAGGGAAAAGGGCCCTACGAGCAGTACTTC. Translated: CSVAQGKGPYEQYF.

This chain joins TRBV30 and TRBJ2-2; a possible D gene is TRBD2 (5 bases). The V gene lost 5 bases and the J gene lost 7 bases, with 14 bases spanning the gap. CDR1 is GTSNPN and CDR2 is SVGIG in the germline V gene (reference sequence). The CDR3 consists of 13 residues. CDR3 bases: TGTGCCTGGGACGATCGAGGGTACGGGGAGCTGTTTTTT. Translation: CAWDDRGYGELFF.

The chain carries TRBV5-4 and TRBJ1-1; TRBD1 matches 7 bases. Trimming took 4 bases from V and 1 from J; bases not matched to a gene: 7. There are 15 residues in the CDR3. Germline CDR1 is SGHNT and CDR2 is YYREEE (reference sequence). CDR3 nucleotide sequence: TGTGCCAGCAGCGGGAAAGGGACAGAGAACACTGAAGCTTTCTTT. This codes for CASSGKGTENTEAFF.

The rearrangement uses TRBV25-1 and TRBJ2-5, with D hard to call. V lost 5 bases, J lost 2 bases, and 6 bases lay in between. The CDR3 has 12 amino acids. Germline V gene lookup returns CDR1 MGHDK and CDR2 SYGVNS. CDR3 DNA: TGTGCCAGCAGTCGACCTCAAGAGACCCAGTACTTC. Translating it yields CASSRPQETQYF.

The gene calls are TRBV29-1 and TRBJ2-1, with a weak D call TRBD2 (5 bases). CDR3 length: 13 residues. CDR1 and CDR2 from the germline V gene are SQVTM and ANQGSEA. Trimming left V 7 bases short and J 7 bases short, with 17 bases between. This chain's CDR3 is CSGERDSGNEQFF. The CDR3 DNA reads TGCAGCGGCGAGCGCGACTCGGGAAATGAGCAGTTCTTC.

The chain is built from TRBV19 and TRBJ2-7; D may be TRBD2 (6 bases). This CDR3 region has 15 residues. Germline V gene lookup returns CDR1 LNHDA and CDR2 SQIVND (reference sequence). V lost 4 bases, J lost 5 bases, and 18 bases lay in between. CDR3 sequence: CASSTPPGRGDEQYF. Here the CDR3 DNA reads TGTGCCAGTAGTACCCCCCCCGGGAGAGGCGACGAGCAGTACTTC.

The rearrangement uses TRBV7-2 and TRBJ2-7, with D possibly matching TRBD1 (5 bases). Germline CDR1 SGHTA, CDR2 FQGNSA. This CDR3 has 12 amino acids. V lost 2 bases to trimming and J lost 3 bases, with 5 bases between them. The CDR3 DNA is TGTGCCAGCAGCTTACAGGGCTACGAGCAGTACTTC. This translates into CASSLQGYEQYF.

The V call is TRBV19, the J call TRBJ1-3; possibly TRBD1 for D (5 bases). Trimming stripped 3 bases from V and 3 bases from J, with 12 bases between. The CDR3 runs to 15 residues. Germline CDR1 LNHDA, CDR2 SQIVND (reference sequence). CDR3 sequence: CASSIGGADGNTIYF. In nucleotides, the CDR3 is TGTGCCAGTAGTATTGGCGGGGCTGATGGAAACACCATATATTTT.

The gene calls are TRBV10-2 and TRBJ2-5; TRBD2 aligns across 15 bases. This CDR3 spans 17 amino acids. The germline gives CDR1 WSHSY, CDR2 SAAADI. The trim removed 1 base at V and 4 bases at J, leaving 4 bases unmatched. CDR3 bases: TGCGCCAGCAGTGAGTGGACTAGCGGGGGGGCCTCAGAGACCCAGTACTTC. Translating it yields CASSEWTSGGASETQYF.

CDR3 loop: CASTKGGEETQYF. CDR3 coding DNA: TGTGCCAGCACGAAGGGAGGGGAAGAGACCCAGTACTTC. V is TRBV2 and J is TRBJ2-5; 7 nucleotides align to TRBD2. Germline V gives CDR1 SNHLY, CDR2 FYNNEI. With 7 bases clipped from V and 3 bases from J, the junction kept 5 bases outside the gene matches. The CDR3 extends over 13 amino acids.

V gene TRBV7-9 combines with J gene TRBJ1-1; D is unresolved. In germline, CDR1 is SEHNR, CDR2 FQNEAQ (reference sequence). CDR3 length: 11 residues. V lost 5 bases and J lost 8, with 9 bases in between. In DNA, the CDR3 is TGTGCCAGCAGCCAAACACTAGAAGCTTTCTTT. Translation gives CASSQTLEAFF. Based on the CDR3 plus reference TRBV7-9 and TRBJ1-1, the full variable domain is DTGVSQNPRHKITKRGQNVTFRCDPISEHNRLYWYRQTLGQGPEFLTYFQNEAQLEKSRLLSDRFSAERPKGSFSTLEIQRTEQGDSAMYLCASSQTLEAFFGQGTRLTVV.

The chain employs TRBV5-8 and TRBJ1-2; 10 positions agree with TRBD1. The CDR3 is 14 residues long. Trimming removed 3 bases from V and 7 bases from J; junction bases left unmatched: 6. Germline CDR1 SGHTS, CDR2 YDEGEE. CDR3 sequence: CASSSRDRGAGYTF. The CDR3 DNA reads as TGTGCCAGCAGCTCCCGGGACAGGGGAGCTGGCTACACCTTC.

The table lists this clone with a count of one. This CDR3 is CASSLYPWTSGGPTDTQYF. The CDR3 DNA reads TGTGCCAGCAGCCTCTATCCGTGGACTAGCGGGGGGCCCACAGATACGCAGTATTTT. The J gene is TRBJ2-3, the V gene TRBV7-2; 14 bases fit TRBD2. Germline trimming cut 5 bases from V and 2 bases from J; bases unmatched to any gene: 12. The CDR3 loop spans 19 amino acids. Looked up from germline, CDR1 is SGHTA and CDR2 is FQGNSA. The full variable domain, in which reference TRBV7-2 and TRBJ2-3 provide the parts outside the CDR3, is GAGVSQSPSNKVTEKGKDVELRCDPISGHTALYWYRQSLGQGLEFLIYFQGNSAPDKSGLPSDRFSAERTGGSVSTLTIQRTQQEDSAVYLCASSLYPWTSGGPTDTQYFGPGTRLTVL.

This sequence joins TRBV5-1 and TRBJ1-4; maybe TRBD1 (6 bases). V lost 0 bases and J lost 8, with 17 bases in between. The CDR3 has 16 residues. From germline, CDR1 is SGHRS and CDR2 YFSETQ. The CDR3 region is CASSLAAGGAGEKLFF. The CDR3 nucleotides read TGCGCCAGCAGCTTGGCCGCCGGGGGGGCTGGGGAAAAACTGTTTTTT.

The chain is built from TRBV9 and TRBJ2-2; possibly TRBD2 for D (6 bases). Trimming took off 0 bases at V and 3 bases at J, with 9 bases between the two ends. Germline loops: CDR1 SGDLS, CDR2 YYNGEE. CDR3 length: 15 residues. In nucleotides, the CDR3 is TGTGCCAGCAGCGTAGTTGGGGGGTACACCGGGGAGCTGTTTTTT. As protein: CASSVVGGYTGELFF.

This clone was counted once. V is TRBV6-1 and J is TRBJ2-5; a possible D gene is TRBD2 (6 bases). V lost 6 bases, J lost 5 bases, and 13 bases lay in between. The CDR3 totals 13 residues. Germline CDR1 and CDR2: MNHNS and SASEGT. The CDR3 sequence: CASRVQAGETQYF. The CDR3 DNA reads TGTGCCAGCAGGGTACAGGCGGGGGAGACCCAGTACTTC.